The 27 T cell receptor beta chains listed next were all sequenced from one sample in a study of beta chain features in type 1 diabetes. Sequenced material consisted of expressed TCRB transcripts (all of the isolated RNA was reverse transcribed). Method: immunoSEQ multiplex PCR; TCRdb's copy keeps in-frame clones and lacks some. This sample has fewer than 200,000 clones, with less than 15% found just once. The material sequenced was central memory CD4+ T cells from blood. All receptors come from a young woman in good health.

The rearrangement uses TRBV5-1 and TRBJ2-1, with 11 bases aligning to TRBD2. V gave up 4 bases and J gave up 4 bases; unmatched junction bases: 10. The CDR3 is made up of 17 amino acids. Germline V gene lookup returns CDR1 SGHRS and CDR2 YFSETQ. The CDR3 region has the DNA TGCGCCAGCAGCCATACGGTAGCGGGAGGGAGGTACAATGAGCAGTTCTTC. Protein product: CASSHTVAGGRYNEQFF.

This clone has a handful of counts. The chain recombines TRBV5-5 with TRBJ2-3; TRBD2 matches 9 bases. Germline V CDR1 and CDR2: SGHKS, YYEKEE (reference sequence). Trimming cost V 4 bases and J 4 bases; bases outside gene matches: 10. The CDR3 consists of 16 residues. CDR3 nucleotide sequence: TGTGCCAGCAGCCCCGGAGGCGGGAGGGCCGCAGATACGCAGTATTTT. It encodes CASSPGGGRAADTQYF. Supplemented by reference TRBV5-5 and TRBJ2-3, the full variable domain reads DAGVTQSPTHLIKTRGQQVTLRCSPISGHKSVSWYQQVLGQGPQFIFQYYEKEERGRGNFPDRFSARQFPNYSSELNVNALLLGDSALYLCASSPGGGRAADTQYFGPGTRLTVL.

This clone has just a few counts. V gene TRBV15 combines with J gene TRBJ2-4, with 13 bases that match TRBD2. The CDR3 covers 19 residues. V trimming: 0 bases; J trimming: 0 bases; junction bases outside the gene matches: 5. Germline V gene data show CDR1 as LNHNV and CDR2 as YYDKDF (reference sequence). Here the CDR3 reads CATSRDWRLAGGAKNIQYF. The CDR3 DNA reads TGTGCCACCAGCAGAGATTGGAGACTAGCGGGAGGAGCCAAAAACATTCAGTACTTC.

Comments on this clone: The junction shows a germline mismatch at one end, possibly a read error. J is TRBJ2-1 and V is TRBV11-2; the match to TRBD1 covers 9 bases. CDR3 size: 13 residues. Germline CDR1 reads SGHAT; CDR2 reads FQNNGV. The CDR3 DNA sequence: TGCGCCAGCAGCCTCACGGACAGGGGTGAGCAGTTCTTC. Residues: CASSLTDRGEQFF.

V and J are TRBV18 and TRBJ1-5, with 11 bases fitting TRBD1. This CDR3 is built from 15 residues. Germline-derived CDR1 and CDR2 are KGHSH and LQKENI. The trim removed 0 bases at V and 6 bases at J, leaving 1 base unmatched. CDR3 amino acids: CASSPPGQGGQPQHF. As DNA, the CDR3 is TGTGCCAGCTCACCACCGGGACAGGGGGGTCAGCCCCAGCATTTT.

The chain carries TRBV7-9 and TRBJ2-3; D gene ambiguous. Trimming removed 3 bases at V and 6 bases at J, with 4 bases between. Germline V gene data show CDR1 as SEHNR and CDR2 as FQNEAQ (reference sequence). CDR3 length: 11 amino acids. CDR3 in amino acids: CASSFGDTQYF. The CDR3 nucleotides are TGTGCCAGCAGCTTCGGGGATACGCAGTATTTT.

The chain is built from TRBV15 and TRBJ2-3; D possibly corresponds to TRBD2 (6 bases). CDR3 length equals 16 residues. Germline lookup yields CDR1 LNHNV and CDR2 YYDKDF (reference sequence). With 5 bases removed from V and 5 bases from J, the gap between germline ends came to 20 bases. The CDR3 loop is CATSQRDGSLVDTQYF. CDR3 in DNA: TGTGCCACCAGCCAGAGGGACGGGAGTCTTGTAGATACGCAGTATTTT.

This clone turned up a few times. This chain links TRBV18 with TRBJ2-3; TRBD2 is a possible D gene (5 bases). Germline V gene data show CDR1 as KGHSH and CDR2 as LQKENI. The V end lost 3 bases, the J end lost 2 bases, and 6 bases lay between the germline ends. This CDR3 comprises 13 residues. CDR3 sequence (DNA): TGTGCCAGCTCACCCGGGAACACAGATACGCAGTATTTT. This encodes CASSPGNTDTQYF.

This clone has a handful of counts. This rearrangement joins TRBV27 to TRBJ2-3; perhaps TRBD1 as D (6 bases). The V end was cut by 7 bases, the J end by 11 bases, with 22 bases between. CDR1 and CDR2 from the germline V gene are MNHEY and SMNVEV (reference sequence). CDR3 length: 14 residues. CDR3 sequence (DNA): TGTGCCAGCACAACCGGGACAAAGCAGATGAGGCAGTATTTT. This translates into CASTTGTKQMRQYF.

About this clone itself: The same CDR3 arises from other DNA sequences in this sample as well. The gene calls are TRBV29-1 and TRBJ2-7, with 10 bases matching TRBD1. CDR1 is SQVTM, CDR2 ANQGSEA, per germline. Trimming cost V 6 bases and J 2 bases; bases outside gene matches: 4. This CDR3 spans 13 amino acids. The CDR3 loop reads CSVVGQGAYEQYF. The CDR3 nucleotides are TGCAGCGTCGTCGGACAGGGGGCCTACGAGCAGTACTTC.

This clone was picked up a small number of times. The CDR3 region is CASRLTSGRQTDTQYF. In DNA, the CDR3 is TGCGCCAGCAGACTTACTAGCGGGAGGCAGACAGATACGCAGTATTTT. The chain is built from TRBV5-1 and TRBJ2-3, with 12 bases lining up with TRBD2. J lost 3 bases, V lost 5 bases, and 7 bases had no gene match. Germline CDR1 is SGHRS and CDR2 is YFSETQ. The length of the CDR3 is 16 residues.

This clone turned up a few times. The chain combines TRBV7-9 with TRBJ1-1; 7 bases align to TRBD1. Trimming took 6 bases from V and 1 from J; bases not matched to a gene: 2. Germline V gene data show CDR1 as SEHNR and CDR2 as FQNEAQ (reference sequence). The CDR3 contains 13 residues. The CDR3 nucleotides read TGTGCCAGCAGGCGGACAGGGAACACTGAAGCTTTCTTT. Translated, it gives CASRRTGNTEAFF.

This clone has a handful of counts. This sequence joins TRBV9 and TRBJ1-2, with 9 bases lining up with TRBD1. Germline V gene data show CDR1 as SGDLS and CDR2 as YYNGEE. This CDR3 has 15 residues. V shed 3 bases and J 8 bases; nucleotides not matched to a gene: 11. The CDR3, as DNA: TGTGCCAGCAGCGCCACCCCACAGGGGGCGCGGGGCTACACCTTC. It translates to CASSATPQGARGYTF.

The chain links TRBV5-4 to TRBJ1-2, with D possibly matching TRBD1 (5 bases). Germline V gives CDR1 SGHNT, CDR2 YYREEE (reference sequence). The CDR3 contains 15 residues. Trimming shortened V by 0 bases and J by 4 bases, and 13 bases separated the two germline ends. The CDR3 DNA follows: TGTGCCAGCAGCTTGGTGGGTAGGGGATCCTATGGCTACACCTTC. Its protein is CASSLVGRGSYGYTF.

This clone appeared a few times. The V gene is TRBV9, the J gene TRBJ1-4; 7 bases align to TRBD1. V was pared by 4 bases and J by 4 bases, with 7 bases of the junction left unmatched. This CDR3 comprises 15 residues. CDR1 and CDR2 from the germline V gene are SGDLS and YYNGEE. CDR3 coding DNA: TGTGCCAGCAGCCCGTCCGGGACAGTTAATGAAAAACTGTTTTTT. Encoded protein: CASSPSGTVNEKLFF.

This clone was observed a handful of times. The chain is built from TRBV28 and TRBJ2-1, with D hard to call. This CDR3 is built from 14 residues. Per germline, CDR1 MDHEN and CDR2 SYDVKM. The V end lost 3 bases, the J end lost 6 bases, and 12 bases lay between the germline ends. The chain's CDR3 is CASSFLYFGNEQFF. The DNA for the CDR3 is TGTGCCAGCAGTTTCTTGTATTTCGGCAATGAGCAGTTCTTC. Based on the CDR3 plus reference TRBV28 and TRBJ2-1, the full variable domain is DVKVTQSSRYLVKRTGEKVFLECVQDMDHENMFWYRQDPGLGLRLIYFSYDVKMKEKGDIPEGYSVSREKKERFSLILESASTNQTSMYLCASSFLYFGNEQFFGPGTRLTVL.

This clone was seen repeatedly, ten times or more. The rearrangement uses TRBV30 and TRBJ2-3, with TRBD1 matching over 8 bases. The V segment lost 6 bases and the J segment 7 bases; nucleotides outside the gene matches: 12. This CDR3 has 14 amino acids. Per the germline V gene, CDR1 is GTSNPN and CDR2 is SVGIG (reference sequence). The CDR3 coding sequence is TGTGCCTGCCCCCGGGGACAGGACTCTAATACGCAGTATTTT. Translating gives CACPRGQDSNTQYF.

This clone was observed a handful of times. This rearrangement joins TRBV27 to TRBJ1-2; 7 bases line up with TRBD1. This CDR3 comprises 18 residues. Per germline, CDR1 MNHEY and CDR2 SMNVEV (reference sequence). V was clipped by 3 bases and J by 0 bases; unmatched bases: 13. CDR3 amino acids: CASSFYTPGQKANYGYTF. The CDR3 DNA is TGTGCCAGCAGTTTCTACACCCCGGGACAGAAAGCTAACTATGGCTACACCTTC.

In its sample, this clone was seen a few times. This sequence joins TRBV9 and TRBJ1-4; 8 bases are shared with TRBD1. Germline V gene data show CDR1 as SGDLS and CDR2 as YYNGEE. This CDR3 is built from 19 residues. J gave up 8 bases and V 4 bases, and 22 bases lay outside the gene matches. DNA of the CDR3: TGTGCCAGCAGCCCGCCCACAGGGGGGGGATTCTCCGTCCGCGAAAAACTGTTTTTT. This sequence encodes CASSPPTGGGFSVREKLFF.

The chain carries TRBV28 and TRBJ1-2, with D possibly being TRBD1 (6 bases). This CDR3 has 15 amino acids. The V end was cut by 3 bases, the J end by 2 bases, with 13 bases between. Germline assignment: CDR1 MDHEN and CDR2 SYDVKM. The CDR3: CASSFSTGRNYGYTF. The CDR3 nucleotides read TGTGCCAGCAGTTTCTCTACAGGGCGGAACTATGGCTACACCTTC.

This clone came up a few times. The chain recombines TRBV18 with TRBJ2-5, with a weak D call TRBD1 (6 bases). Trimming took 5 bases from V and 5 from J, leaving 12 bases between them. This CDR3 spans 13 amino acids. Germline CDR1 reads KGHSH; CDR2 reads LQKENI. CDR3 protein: CASSTGLGETQYF. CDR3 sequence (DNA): TGTGCCAGCTCAACAGGGCTTGGGGAGACCCAGTACTTC.

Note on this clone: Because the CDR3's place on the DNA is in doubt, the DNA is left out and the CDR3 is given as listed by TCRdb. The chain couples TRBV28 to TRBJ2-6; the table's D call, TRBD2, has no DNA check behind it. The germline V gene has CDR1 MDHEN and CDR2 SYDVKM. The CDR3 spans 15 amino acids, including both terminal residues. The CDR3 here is CASSSSLSRANVLTF.

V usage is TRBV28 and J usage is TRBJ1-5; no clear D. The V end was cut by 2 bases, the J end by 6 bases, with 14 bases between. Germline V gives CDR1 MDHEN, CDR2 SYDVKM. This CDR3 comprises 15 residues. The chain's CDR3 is CASSLLNSGGQPQHF. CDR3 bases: TGTGCCAGCAGTTTACTAAATTCCGGCGGTCAGCCCCAGCATTTT.

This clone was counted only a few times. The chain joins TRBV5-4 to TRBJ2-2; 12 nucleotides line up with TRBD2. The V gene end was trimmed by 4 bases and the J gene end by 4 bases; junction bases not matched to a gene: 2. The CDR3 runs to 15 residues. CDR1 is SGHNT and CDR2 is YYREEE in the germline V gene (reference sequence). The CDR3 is CASSPGLAGTGELFF. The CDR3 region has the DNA TGTGCCAGCAGCCCGGGACTAGCGGGCACCGGGGAGCTGTTTTTT.

CDR3 bases: TGTGCCTGGAGTGGGACTAGCGGGGGGGGCGAGCAGTACTTC. It translates to CAWSGTSGGGEQYF. The rearrangement uses TRBV30 and TRBJ2-7, with 15 bases fitting TRBD2. The junction had 1 base not matched to a gene; V was cut back by 1 base and J by 6 bases. The germline gives CDR1 GTSNPN, CDR2 SVGIG (reference sequence). The CDR3 is 14 residues long.

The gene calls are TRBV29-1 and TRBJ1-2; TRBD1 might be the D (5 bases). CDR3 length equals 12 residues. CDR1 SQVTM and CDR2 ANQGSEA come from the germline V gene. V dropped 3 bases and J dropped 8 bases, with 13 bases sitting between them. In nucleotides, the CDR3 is TGCAGCGTTGATGAGTCAGGGAACGGCTACACCTTC. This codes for CSVDESGNGYTF.

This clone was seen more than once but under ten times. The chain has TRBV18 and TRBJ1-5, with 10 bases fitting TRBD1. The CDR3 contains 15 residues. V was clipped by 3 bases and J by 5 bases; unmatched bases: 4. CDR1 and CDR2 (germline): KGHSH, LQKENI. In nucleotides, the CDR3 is TGTGCCAGCTCACCCGGGACAGGGGTTCATCAGCCCCAGCATTTT. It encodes CASSPGTGVHQPQHF.